The 6 T cell receptor beta chains presented below share a single source sample, sequenced in a study of blood T cells in healthy people across ages. A sample-barcoded 5' primer and a J-beta primer mix were used in a second PCR of about 6 to 11 cycles. TCRdb called the 5' RACE reads again in MiXCR, with one record for every CDR3 protein. The table lists 1.5 million or so distinct CDR3 sequences, roughly 40% of them singletons. Sequencing input: blood. The receptors derive from a woman aged 18-30 years in good health.

The chain joins TRBV5-1 to TRBJ2-3; 11 bases fit TRBD2. Trimming took 0 bases from V and 4 from J; bases not matched to a gene: 10. Germline V gives CDR1 SGHRS, CDR2 YFSETQ. This CDR3 spans 18 amino acids. The CDR3 DNA reads as TGCGCCAGCAGCTTGGTTAGCGGGGGGGCCGCTCCCCCAGATACGCAGTATTTT. Protein sequence: CASSLVSGGAAPPDTQYF. Filled out from reference TRBV5-1 and TRBJ2-3, the complete variable domain reads KAGVTQTPRYLIKTRGQQVTLSCSPISGHRSVSWYQQTPGQGLQFLFEYFSETQRNKGNFPGRFSGRQFSNSRSEMNVSTLELGDSALYLCASSLVSGGAAPPDTQYFGPGTRLTVL.

This clonotype occurred a few times. The V gene is TRBV9, the J gene TRBJ1-4; the match to TRBD1 covers 7 bases. The J segment lost 4 bases and the V segment lost 0 bases, leaving 12 bases of the junction unmatched. CDR1 is SGDLS and CDR2 is YYNGEE in the germline V gene. The CDR3 has 18 amino acids. CDR3 sequence (DNA): TGTGCCAGCAGCGTAGCCCCATCAACCGGGACAGTTAATGAAAAACTGTTTTTT. Amino acids: CASSVAPSTGTVNEKLFF.

The genes are TRBV7-9 and TRBJ1-4; tentatively, D is TRBD1 (5 bases). The germline CDR1 and CDR2 sequences are SEHNR and FQNEAQ (reference sequence). The CDR3 loop spans 15 amino acids. V lost 5 bases and J 3 bases, leaving 13 bases between the germline ends. CDR3 region: CASSGDGASNEKLFF. The CDR3 DNA reads as TGTGCCAGCAGCGGGGATGGGGCGTCTAATGAAAAACTGTTTTTT.

V usage is TRBV29-1 and J usage is TRBJ1-2, with no clear D. CDR3 length equals 10 residues. With 5 bases removed from V and 7 bases from J, the gap between germline ends came to 8 bases. CDR1 and CDR2 (germline): SQVTM, ANQGSEA. The CDR3 is CSVPASGYTF. CDR3 coding DNA: TGCAGCGTTCCTGCTAGTGGCTACACCTTC.

The V call is TRBV20-1, the J call TRBJ2-7; 15 bases fit TRBD2. Looked up from germline, CDR1 is DFQATT and CDR2 is SNEGSKA (reference sequence). The V and J ends lost 6 bases and 0 bases, in that order; junction bases with no gene match: 6. This CDR3 has 16 amino acids. CDR3 nucleotide sequence: TGCAGTGCGGGGACTAGCGGGGGGCCAAGCTCCTACGAGCAGTACTTC. It codes for CSAGTSGGPSSYEQYF.

The sample holds many counts of this clonotype. The V gene is TRBV20-1, the J gene TRBJ2-3; D is unresolved. V gave up 3 bases and J gave up 5 bases, with 3 bases separating them. Germline values: CDR1 DFQATT, CDR2 SNEGSKA (reference sequence). The CDR3 has 10 residues. This CDR3 is CSARRDTQYF. The CDR3 nucleotides are TGCAGTGCTAGGAGAGATACGCAGTATTTT.